These 8 T cell receptor beta chains originate from one sample sequenced in a study of T cells in Graves' hyperthyroidism and ophthalmopathy (dated by TCRdb to between 2018 and 2021). The protocol used for the library was multiplex PCR. Sequencing took place on an Illumina HiSeq 2000. TCR beta CDR3 regions were amplified from RNA transcripts. A first-round RT-PCR of the TCR CDR3 used the HTBI primer set with the Qiagen OneStep RT-PCR kit. TCRdb trimmed the raw reads at Q25, called clones with MiXCR and kept productive beta chains. Each CDR3 protein appears once, grouped with its most common genes and DNA. Within this sample are about 180,000 distinct CDR3 sequences, with 15% to 20% of them counted one time only. The ten top clones hold approximately 28% of the sample. The sample taken for sequencing was blood. These receptors were obtained from a woman between 45 and 65 years old with Graves' hyperthyroidism.

This clonotype was seen ten or more times. The V and J genes are TRBV12-3 or TRBV12-4 and TRBJ1-2; D is undetermined. The CDR3 has 13 amino acids. Deletions cut 3 bases from V and 2 bases from J, with 7 bases between. DNA for the CDR3: TGTGCCAGCAGTTTCGAGGAAAACTATGGCTACACCTTC. Translation gives CASSFEENYGYTF.

This clonotype has a handful of counts. This chain links TRBV5-6 with TRBJ2-6; either TRBD1 or TRBD2 may supply D (6 bases each). V shed 1 base and J shed 2 bases, with 10 bases lying between them. CDR1 and CDR2 (germline): SGHDT, YYEEEE. The CDR3 consists of 16 residues. The CDR3 sequence is CASSLWGAPGANVLTF. CDR3 sequence (DNA): TGTGCCAGCAGCTTGTGGGGGGCGCCTGGGGCCAACGTCCTGACTTTC.

This clonotype has more than one count but fewer than ten. A much larger clone lies one base from this, so it may be a read error. V usage is TRBV6-9 and J usage is TRBJ1-2; 8 positions agree with TRBD1. CDR1 and CDR2 from the germline V gene are MNHGY and SVAAGI. The junction had 16 bases not matched to a gene; V was cut back by 4 bases and J by 6 bases. This CDR3 comprises 17 residues. The CDR3: CASSSPGGDRKTNGYTF. CDR3 nucleotide sequence: TGTGCCAGCAGTTCCCCCGGGGGGGACAGGAAAACGAATGGCTACACCTTC.

This clonotype showed up just a few times. This chain connects TRBV9 to TRBJ2-3; D perhaps matches TRBD1 (5 bases). The CDR3 sequence is 15 residues long. The V gene's germline CDR1 is SGDLS and CDR2 YYNGEE. V was clipped by 2 bases and J by 6 bases, with 16 bases between them. DNA for the CDR3: TGTGCCAGCAGCGTTGTTGGGTGGGGCGCCGATACGCAGTATTTT. As protein: CASSVVGWGADTQYF. The complete variable domain, with remaining parts taken from reference TRBV9 and TRBJ2-3, reads DSGVTQTPKHLITATGQRVTLRCSPRSGDLSVYWYQQSLDQGLQFLIQYYNGEERAKGNILERFSAQQFPDLHSELNLSSLELGDSALYFCASSVVGWGADTQYFGPGTRLTVL.

There are many counts of this clonotype. The CDR3 region has the DNA TGTGCCAGCCGACGGGGGGCAGCGGCAGATACGCAGTATTTT. This gives the protein CASRRGAAADTQYF. This chain links TRBV3-1 with TRBJ2-3, with D maybe TRBD2 (7 bases). The germline V gene has CDR1 LGHDT and CDR2 YNNKEL (reference sequence). Trimming left V 8 bases short and J 4 bases short, with 16 bases between. The CDR3 is 14 residues long.

Ten or more counts support this clonotype. The gene calls are TRBV7-9 and TRBJ1-4, with 9 bases matching TRBD1. Germline V gene sequence: CDR1 SEHNR, CDR2 FQNEAQ (reference sequence). The V gene end was trimmed by 7 bases and the J gene end by 8 bases; junction bases not matched to a gene: 5. The CDR3 runs to 13 residues. This chain's CDR3 is CASNRGRSEKLFF. Here the CDR3 DNA reads TGTGCCAGCAACAGGGGGCGAAGCGAAAAACTGTTTTTT.

This clonotype was counted only a few times. The chain joins TRBV5-6 to TRBJ2-5; a possible D gene is TRBD1 (6 bases). The germline gives CDR1 SGHDT, CDR2 YYEEEE. The V end was cut by 2 bases, the J end by 4 bases, with 15 bases between. CDR3 length: 15 amino acids. For the CDR3, the DNA is TGTGCCAGCAGCTTCGGAACAGGGTTCAGAGAGACCCAGTACTTC. Its translation: CASSFGTGFRETQYF.

This clonotype was seen at least ten times. J is TRBJ2-1 and V is TRBV7-3; a weak D match, TRBD2 (6 bases). Germline CDR1 and CDR2: SGHTA and FQGTGA. This CDR3 region has 12 residues. The V and J ends lost 8 bases and 3 bases respectively, with 8 bases between them. The CDR3 here is CASGGDYNEQFF. Here the CDR3 DNA reads TGTGCCAGCGGCGGGGACTACAATGAGCAGTTCTTC.